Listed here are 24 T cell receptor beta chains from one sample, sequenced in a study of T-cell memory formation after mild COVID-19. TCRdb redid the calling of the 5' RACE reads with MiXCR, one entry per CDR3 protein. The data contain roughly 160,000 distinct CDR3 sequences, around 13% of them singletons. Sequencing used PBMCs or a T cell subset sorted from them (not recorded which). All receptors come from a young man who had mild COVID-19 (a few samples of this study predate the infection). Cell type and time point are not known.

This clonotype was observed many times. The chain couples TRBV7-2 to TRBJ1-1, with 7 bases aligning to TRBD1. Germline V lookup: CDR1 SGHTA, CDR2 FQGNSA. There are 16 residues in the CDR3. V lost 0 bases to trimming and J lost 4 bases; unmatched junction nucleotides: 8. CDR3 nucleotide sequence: TGTGCCAGCAGCTTAGCGTCGGCAGGGGGGTTCACTGAAGCTTTCTTT. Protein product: CASSLASAGGFTEAFF.

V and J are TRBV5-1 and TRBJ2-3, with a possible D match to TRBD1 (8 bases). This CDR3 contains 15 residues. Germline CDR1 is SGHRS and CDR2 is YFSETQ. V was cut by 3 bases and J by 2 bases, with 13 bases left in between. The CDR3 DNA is TGCGCCAGCAGCTCGGGGGGACAGGCCACAGATACGCAGTATTTT. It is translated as CASSSGGQATDTQYF.

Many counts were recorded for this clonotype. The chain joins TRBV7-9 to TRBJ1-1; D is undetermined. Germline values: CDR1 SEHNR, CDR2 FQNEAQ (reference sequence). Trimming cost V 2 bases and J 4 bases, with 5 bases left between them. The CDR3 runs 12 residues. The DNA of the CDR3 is TGTGCCAGCAGCTTAAGTTCCACTGAAGCTTTCTTT. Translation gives CASSLSSTEAFF.

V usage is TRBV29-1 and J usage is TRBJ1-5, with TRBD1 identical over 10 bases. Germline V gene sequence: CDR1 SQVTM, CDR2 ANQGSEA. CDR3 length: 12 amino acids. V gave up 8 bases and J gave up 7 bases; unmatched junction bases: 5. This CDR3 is CSTGTGEQPQHF. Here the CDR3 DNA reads TGCAGCACGGGGACAGGGGAACAGCCCCAGCATTTT.

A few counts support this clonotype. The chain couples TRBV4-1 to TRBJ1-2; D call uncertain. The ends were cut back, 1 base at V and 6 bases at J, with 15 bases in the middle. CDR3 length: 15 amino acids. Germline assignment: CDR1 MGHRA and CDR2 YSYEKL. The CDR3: CASSQVRTAANGYTF. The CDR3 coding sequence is TGCGCCAGCAGCCAAGTGAGGACGGCTGCAAATGGCTACACCTTC.

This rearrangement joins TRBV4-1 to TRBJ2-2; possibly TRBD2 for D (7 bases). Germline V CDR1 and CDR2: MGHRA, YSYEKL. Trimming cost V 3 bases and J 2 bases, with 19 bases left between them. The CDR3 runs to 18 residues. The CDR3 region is CASSQEQGGTGNTGELFF. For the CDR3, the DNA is TGCGCCAGCAGCCAGGAACAGGGAGGGACTGGAAACACCGGGGAGCTGTTTTTT.

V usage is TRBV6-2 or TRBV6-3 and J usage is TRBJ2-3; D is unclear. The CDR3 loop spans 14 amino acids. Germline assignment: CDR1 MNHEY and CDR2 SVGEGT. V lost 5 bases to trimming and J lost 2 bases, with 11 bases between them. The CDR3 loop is CASSPDGATDTQYF. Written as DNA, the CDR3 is TGTGCCAGCAGTCCGGACGGAGCCACAGATACGCAGTATTTT.

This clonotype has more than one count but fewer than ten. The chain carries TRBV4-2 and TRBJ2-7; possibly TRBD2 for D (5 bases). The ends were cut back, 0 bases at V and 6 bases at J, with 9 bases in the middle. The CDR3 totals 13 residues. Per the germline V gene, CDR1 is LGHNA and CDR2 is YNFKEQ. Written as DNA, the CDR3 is TGTGCCAGCAGCCAAGATTCGGGGAGCGAGCAGTACTTC. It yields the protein CASSQDSGSEQYF.

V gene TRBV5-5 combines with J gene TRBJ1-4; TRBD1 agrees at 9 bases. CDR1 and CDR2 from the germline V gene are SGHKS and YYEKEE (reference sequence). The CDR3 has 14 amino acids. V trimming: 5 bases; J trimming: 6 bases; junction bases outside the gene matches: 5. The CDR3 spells CASRRRTGDEKLFF. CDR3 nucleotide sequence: TGTGCCAGCAGGAGAAGGACAGGGGATGAAAAACTGTTTTTT. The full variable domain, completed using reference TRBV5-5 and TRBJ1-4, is DAGVTQSPTHLIKTRGQQVTLRCSPISGHKSVSWYQQVLGQGPQFIFQYYEKEERGRGNFPDRFSARQFPNYSSELNVNALLLGDSALYLCASRRRTGDEKLFFGSGTQLSVL.

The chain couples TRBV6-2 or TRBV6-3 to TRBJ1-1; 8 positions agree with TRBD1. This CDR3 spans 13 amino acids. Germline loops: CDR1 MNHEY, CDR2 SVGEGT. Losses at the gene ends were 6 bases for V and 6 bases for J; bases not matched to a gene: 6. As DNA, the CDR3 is TGTGCCAGCAGCCACAGGGGGGCGGCTGAAGCTTTCTTT. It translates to CASSHRGAAEAFF.

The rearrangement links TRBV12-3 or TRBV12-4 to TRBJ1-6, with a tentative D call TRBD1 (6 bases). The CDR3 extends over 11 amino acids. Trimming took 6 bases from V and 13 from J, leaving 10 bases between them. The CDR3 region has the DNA TGTGCCAGCAGCCTCAGGGGTCCCCTCCACTTT. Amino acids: CASSLRGPLHF.

The CDR3 DNA sequence: TGTGCCAGCAGTCGCCTCCGGGACAGGGACTCTAACTATGGCTACACCTTC. This encodes CASSRLRDRDSNYGYTF. The chain combines TRBV6-6 with TRBJ1-2; 9 nucleotides align to TRBD1. V lost 5 bases to trimming and J lost 0 bases; unmatched junction nucleotides: 10. Germline lookup yields CDR1 MNHNY and CDR2 SVGAGI (reference sequence). The CDR3 totals 17 residues.

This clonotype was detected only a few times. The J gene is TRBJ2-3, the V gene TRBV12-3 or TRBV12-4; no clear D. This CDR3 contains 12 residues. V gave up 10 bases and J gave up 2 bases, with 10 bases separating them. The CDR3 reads CATESVTDTQYF. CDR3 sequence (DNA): TGTGCCACGGAGAGCGTCACAGATACGCAGTATTTT.

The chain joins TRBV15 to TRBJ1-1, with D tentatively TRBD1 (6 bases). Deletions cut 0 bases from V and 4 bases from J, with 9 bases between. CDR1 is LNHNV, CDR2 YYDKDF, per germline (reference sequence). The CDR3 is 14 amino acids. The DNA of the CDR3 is TGTGCCACCAGCAGAGAAGGAGGGGGCACTGAAGCTTTCTTT. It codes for CATSREGGGTEAFF.

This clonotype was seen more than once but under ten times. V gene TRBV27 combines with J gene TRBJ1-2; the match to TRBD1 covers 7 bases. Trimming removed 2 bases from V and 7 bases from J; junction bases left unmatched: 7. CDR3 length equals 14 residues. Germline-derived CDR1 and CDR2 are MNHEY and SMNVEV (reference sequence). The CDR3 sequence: CASSLGGGRFGYTF. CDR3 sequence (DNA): TGTGCCAGCAGTTTAGGAGGGGGCAGGTTTGGCTACACCTTC.

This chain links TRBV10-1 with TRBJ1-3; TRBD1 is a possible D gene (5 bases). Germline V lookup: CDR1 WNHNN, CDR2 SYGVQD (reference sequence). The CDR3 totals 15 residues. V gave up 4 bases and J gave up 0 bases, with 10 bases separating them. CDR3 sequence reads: CASSVEGFSGNTIYF. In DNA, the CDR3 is TGCGCCAGCAGTGTGGAGGGGTTCTCTGGAAACACCATATATTTT.

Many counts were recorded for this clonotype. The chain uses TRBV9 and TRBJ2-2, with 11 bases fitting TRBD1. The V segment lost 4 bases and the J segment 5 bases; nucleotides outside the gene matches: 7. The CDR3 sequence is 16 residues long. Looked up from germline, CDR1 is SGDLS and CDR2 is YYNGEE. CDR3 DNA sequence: TGTGCCAGCAGCCTCCGGGGGACAGGGGGGACCGGGGAGCTGTTTTTT. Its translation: CASSLRGTGGTGELFF.

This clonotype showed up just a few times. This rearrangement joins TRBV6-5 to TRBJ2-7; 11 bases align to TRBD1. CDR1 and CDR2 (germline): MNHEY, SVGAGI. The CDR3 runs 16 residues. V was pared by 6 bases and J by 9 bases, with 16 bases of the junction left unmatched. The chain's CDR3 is CASSRGQGAATVPQYF. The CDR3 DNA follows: TGTGCCAGCAGCCGAGGACAGGGGGCCGCCACGGTCCCGCAGTACTTC.

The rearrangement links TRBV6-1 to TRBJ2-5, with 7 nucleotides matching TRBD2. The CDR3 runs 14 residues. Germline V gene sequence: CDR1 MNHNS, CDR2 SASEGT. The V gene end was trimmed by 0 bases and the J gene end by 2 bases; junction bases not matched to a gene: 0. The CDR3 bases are TGTGCCAGCAGTGAAGCGGGACTACAAGAGACCCAGTACTTC. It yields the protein CASSEAGLQETQYF.

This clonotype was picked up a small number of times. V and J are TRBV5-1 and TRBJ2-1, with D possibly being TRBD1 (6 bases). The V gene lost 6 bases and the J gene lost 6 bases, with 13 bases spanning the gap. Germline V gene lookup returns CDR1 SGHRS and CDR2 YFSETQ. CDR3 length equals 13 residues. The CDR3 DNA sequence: TGCGCCAGCAACCGGGACATACCCAATGAGCAGTTCTTC. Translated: CASNRDIPNEQFF.

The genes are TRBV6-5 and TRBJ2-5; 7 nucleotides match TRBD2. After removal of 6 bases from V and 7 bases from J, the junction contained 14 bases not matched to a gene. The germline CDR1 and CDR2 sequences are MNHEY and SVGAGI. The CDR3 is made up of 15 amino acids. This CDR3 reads CASSRDYGTRGTQYF. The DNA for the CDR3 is TGTGCCAGCAGCCGGGACTACGGCACTCGGGGGACCCAGTACTTC.

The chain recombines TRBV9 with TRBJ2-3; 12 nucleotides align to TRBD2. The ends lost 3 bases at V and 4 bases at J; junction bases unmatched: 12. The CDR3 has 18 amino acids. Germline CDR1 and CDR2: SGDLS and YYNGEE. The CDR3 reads CASSGTLHLAGGSDTQYF. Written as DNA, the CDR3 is TGTGCCAGCAGCGGAACCTTACATCTAGCGGGGGGGTCAGATACGCAGTATTTT.

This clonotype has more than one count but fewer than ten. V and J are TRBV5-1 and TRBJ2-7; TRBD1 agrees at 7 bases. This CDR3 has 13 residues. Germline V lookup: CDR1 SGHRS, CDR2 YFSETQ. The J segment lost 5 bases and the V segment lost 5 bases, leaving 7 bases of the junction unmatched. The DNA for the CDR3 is TGCGCCAGCAGACCCACAGGGGCTCACGAGCAGTACTTC. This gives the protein CASRPTGAHEQYF.

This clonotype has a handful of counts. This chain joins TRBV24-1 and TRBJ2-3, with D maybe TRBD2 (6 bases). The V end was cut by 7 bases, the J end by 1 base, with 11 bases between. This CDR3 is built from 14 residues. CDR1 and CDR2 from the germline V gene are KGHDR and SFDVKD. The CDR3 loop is CATRGTFRTDTQYF. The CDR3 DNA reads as TGTGCCACCAGAGGGACTTTTCGCACAGATACGCAGTATTTT.